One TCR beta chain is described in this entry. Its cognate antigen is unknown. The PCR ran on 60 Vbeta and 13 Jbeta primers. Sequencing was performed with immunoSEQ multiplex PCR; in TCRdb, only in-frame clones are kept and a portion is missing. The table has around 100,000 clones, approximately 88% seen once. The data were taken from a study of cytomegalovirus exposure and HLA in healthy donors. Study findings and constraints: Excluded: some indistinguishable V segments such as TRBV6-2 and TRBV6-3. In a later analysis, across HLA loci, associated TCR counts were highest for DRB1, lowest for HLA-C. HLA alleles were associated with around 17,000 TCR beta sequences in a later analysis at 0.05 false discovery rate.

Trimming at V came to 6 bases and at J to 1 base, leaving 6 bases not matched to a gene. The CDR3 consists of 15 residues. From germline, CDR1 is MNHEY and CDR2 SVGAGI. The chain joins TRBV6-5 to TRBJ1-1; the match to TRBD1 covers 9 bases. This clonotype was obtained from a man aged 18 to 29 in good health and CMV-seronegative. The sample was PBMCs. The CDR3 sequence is CASRKPDRGNTEAFF. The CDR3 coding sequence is TGTGCCAGCAGGAAACCGGACAGGGGGAACACTGAAGCTTTCTTT.